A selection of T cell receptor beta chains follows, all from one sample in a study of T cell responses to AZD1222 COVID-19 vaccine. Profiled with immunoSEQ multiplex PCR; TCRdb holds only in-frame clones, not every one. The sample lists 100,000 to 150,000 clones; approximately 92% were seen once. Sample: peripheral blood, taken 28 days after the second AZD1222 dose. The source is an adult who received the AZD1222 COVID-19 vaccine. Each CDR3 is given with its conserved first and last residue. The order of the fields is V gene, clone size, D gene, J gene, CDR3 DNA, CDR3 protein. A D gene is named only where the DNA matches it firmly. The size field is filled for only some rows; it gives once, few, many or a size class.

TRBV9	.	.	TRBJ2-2	TGTGCCAGCTCCCTTACAAACACCGGGGAGCTGTTTTTT	CASSLTNTGELFF
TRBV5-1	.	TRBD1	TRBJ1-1	TGCGCCAGCAGCCCCGGTGAGACAGGGGCTTCAGCTTTCTTT	CASSPGETGASAFF
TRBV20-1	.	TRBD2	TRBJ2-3	TGCAGTGCTAGTAAGGGACTAGGGACAGATACGCAGTATTTT	CSASKGLGTDTQYF
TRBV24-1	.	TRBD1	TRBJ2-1	TGTGCCACCGGGACAGGGTACAATGAGCAGTTCTTC	CATGTGYNEQFF
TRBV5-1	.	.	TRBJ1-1	TGCGCCAGCAGCTTGGAAGGATCCCTCTTTCGAACTGAAGCTTTCTTT	CASSLEGSLFRTEAFF
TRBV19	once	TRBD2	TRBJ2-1	TGTGCCAGTAGCGGGCGGGGGGGCCCTGCTTACAATGAGCAGTTCTTC	CASSGRGGPAYNEQFF
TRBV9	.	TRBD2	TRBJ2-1	TGTGCCAGCAGCCCACGACTAGCGGGCTACAATGAGCAGTTCTTC	CASSPRLAGYNEQFF
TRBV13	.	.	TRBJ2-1	TGTGCCAGCAGCTTAAAGTATGGGCGGGGCCACCCGCACAATGAGCAGTTCTTC	CASSLKYGRGHPHNEQFF
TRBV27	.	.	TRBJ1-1	TGTACTCACCTCGGGGGGGTCCGCCTGAACACTGAAGCTTTCTTT	CTHLGGVRLNTEAFF
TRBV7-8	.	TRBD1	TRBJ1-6	TGTGCCAGCAGTCCAGGGGGCCGGTATAATTCACCCCTCCACTTT	CASSPGGRYNSPLHF
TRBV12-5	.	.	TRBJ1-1	TGTGCTAGTGGTTTCGTGGGTGAAGCTTTCTTT	CASGFVGEAFF
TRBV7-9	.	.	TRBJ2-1	TGTGCCAGCAGCTTAGCAGGTGACGGTAGCAATGAGCAGTTCTTC	CASSLAGDGSNEQFF
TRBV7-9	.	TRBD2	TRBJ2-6	TGTGCCAGCAGCCCCGGGGGGATCAGCTCTGGGGCCAACGTCCTGACTTTC	CASSPGGISSGANVLTF
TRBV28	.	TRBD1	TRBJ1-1	TGTGCCAGCAGTCTGACAGGGGGTGAAGCTTTCTTT	CASSLTGGEAFF
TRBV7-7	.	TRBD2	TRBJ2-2	TGTGCCAGCAGCTTAGGTAGCGGGGGGCCGAACACCGGGGAGCTGTTTTTT	CASSLGSGGPNTGELFF
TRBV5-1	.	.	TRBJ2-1	TGCGCCAGCAGCTCCCCGGGACTGACAAGCTCCTACAATGAGCAGTTCTTC	CASSSPGLTSSYNEQFF
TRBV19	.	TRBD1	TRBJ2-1	TGTGCCAGTAGCACCTACAGGGGAGACAATGAGCAGTTCTTC	CASSTYRGDNEQFF
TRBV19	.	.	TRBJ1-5	TGTGCCAGTAGGGGGACAAGGGCACGGCCCCAGCATTTT	CASRGTRARPQHF
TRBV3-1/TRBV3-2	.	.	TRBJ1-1	TGTGCCAGCAGCCAAGGTTGGGGAAACACTGAAGCTTTCTTT	CASSQGWGNTEAFF
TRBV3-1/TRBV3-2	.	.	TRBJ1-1	TGTGCCAGCAGCCAAGGGAACACTGAAGCTTTCTTT	CASSQGNTEAFF
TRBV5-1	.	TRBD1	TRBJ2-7	TGCGCCAGCAGCTTGGGACAGGGGGCTTTCAACGAGCAGTACTTC	CASSLGQGAFNEQYF
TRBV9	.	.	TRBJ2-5	TGTGCCAGCAGCCCTTTGGGAGAGACCCAGTACTTC	CASSPLGETQYF
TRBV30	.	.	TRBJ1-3	TGTGCCTGGAGTGCCCGAGGCAGGAGCTCTGGAAACACCATATATTTT	CAWSARGRSSGNTIYF
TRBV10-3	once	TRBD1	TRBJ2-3	TGTGCCATCAGTAGGGGCCAACAGGGGGTAGATACGCAGTATTTT	CAISRGQQGVDTQYF
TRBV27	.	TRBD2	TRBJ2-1	TGTGCCAGCAGCCCCCCTAGCGGGAGGGCCAATGAGCAGTTCTTC	CASSPPSGRANEQFF
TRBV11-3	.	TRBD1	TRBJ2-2	TGTGCCAGCGGCACAGGGGCAGGGGGAACCGGGGAGCTGTTTTTT	CASGTGAGGTGELFF
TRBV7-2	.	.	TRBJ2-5	TGTGCCAGCAGCGCATCAGGGTTTGAGACCCAGTACTTC	CASSASGFETQYF
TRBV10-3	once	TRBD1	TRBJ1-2	TGTGCCATCAGTGAGTCCCGAACAGGGGGGGGCGATGGCTACACCTTC	CAISESRTGGGDGYTF
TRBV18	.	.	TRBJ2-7	TGTGCCAGCTCACCACGGTCTACAGGGGAGGACGAGCAGTACTTC	CASSPRSTGEDEQYF
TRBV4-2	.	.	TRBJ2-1	TGTGCCAGCAGCCAAGACAGCGGCTCCTACAATGAGCAGTTCTTC	CASSQDSGSYNEQFF
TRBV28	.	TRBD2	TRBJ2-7	TGTGCCAGCAGTTTATCGGGGAGGGTGCCCTACGAGCAGTACTTC	CASSLSGRVPYEQYF
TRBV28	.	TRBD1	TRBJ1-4	TGTGCCAGCAGTGCAGGACAGGGGTATGAAAAACTGTTTTTT	CASSAGQGYEKLFF
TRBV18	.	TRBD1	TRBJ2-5	TGTGCCAGCTCACCACGGGACAGCCAAGAGACCCAGTACTTC	CASSPRDSQETQYF
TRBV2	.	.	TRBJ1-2	TGTGCCAGCAGACAGGAGGGAAACTATGGCTACACCTTC	CASRQEGNYGYTF
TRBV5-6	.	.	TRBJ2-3	TGTGCCAGCAGCTTGGCGATGGCAGGGTCAACAGATACGCAGTATTTT	CASSLAMAGSTDTQYF
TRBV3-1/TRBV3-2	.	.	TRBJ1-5	TGTGCCAGCAGCCAAATGGTTAATCAGCCCCAGCATTTT	CASSQMVNQPQHF
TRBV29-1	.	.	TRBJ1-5	TGCAGCGTTGCCGTAGGGGTTAGCAATCAGCCCCAGCATTTT	CSVAVGVSNQPQHF
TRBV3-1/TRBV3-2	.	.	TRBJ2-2	TGTGCCAGCAGCCACAGCGAATACCCCGCCGGGGAGCTGTTTTTT	CASSHSEYPAGELFF
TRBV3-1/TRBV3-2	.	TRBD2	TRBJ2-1	TGTGCCAGCAGCCACAGCGGGGGGTCCTACAATGAGCAGTTCTTC	CASSHSGGSYNEQFF
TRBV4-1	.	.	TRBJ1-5	TGCGCCAGCAGCCAAGGGACCCCGGGAGAAACCTACGGGGGCAATCAGCCCCAGCATTTT	CASSQGTPGETYGGNQPQHF
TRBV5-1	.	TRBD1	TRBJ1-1	TGCGCCAGCAGCTTGGCTGCCGGGACAGGGGGCACTGAAGCTTTCTTT	CASSLAAGTGGTEAFF
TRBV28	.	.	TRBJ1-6	TGTGCCAGCACCCTCTCGGGCGGCTCACCCCTCCACTTT	CASTLSGGSPLHF
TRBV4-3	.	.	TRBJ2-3	TGCGCCAGCAGCCAATCTGGCGGCCTTAGCACAGATACGCAGTATTTT	CASSQSGGLSTDTQYF
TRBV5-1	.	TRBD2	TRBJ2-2	TGCGCCAGCAGCTTGAGCGGGAGAGGCACCGGGGAGCTGTTTTTT	CASSLSGRGTGELFF
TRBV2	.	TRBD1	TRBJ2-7	TGTGCCAGCCGGGACAGGGGCCACGAGCAGTACTTC	CASRDRGHEQYF
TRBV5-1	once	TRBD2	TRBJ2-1	TGCGCCAGCAGCTTGGTGGGGACTAGCGGGGAGCAGTTCTTC	CASSLVGTSGEQFF
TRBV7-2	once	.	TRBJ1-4	TGTGCCAGCAGCTTACATGGGGGGGCAACTAATGAAAAACTGTTTTTT	CASSLHGGATNEKLFF
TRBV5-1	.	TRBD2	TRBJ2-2	TGCGCCAGCAGTTTGCTAGCGGGAGATTTTACCGGGGAGCTGTTTTTT	CASSLLAGDFTGELFF
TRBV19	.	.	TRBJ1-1	TGTGCCAGTATTTACCAAACGGGCACCACTGAAGCTTTCTTT	CASIYQTGTTEAFF
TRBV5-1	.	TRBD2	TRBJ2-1	TGCGCCAGCAGCTTGGGGCCTAGCGGGAGAGTTTACAATGAGCAGTTCTTC	CASSLGPSGRVYNEQFF